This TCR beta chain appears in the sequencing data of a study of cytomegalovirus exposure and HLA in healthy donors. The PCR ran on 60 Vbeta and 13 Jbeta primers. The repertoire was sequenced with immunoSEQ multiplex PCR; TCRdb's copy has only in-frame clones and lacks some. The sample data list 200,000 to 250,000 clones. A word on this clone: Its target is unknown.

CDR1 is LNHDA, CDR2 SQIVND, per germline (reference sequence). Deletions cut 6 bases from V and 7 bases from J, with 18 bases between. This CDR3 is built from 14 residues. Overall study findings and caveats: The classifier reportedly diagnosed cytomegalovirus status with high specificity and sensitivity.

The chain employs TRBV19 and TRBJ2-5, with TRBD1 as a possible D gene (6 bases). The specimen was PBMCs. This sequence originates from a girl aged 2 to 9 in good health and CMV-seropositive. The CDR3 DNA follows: TGTGCCAGTAGCATGGGGGCGCTTAACAGGACCCAGTACTTC. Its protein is CASSMGALNRTQYF.